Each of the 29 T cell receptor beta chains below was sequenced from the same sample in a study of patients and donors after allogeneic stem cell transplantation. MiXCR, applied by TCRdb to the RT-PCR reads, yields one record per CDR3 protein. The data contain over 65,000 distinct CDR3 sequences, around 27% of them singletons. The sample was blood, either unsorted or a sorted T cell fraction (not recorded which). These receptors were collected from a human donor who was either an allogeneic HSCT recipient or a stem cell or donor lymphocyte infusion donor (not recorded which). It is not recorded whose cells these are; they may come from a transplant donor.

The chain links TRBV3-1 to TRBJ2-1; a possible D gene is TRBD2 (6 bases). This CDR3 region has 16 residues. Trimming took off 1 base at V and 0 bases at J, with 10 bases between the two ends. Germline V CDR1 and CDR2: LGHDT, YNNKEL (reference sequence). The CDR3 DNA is TGTGCCAGCAGCCAAGCCCGGCGGGGCTCCTACAATGAGCAGTTCTTC. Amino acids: CASSQARRGSYNEQFF.

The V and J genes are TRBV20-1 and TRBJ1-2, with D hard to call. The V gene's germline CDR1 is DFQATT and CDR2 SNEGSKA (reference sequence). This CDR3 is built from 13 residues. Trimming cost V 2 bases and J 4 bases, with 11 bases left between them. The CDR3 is CSARQDLLYGYTF. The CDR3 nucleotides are TGCAGTGCTAGACAGGATCTCCTCTATGGCTACACCTTC.

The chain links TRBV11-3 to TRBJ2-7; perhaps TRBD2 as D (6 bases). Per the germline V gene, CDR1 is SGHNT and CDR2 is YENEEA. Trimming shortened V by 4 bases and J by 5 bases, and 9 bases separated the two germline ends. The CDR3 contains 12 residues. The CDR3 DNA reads TGTGCCAGCAGCTCCACGGGGGACGAGCAGTACTTC. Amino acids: CASSSTGDEQYF.

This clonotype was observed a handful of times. Here the CDR3 DNA reads TGTGCCGCAGGGGGGGGCTATGGCTACACCTTC. Residues: CAAGGGYGYTF. This rearrangement joins TRBV15 to TRBJ1-2; the match to TRBD1 covers 7 bases. Per the germline V gene, CDR1 is LNHNV and CDR2 is YYDKDF (reference sequence). This CDR3 spans 11 amino acids. The J segment lost 4 bases and the V segment lost 11 bases, leaving 4 bases of the junction unmatched.

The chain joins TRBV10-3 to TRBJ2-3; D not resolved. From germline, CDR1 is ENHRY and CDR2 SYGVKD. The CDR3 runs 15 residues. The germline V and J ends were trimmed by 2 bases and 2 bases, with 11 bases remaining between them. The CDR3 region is CAISEALRVTDTQYF. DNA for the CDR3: TGTGCCATCAGTGAGGCCCTCCGAGTCACAGATACGCAGTATTTT.

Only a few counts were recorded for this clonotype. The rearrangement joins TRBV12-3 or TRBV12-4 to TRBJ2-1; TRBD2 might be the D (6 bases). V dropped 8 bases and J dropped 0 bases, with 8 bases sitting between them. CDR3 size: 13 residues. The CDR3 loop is CASRESSYNEQFF. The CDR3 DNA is TGTGCCAGCCGGGAGAGCTCCTACAATGAGCAGTTCTTC.

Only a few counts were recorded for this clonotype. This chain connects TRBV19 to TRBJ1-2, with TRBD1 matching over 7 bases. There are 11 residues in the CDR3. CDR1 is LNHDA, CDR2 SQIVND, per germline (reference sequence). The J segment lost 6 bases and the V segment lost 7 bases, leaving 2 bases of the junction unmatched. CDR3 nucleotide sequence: TGTGCCAGTATGGGACAGCATGGCTACACCTTC. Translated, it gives CASMGQHGYTF. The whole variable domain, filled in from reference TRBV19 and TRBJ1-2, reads DGGITQSPKYLFRKEGQNVTLSCEQNLNHDAMYWYRQDPGQGLRLIYYSQIVNDFQKGDIAEGYSVSREKKESFPLTVTSAQKNPTAFYLCASMGQHGYTFGSGTRLTVV.

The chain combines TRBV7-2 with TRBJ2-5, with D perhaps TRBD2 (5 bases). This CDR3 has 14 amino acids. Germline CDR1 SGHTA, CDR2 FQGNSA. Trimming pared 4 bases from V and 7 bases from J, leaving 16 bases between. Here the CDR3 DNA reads TGTGCCAGCAGCTCAGTGCCACCTGCGGGGACCCAGTACTTC. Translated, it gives CASSSVPPAGTQYF.

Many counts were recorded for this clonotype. DNA for the CDR3: TGTGCCAGCAGTTCTGGGCAACAGCCCCAGCATTTT. Amino acid sequence: CASSSGQQPQHF. The chain combines TRBV27 with TRBJ1-5; D is unclear. The CDR3 runs 12 residues. Trimming left V 4 bases short and J 7 bases short, with 8 bases between. Germline lookup yields CDR1 MNHEY and CDR2 SMNVEV (reference sequence).

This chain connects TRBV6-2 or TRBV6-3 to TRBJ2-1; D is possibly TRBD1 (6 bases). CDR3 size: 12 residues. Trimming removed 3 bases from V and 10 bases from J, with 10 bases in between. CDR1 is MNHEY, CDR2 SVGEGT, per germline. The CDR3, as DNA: TGTGCCAGCAGTTATGCCGGGACAGAGCAGTTCTTC. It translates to CASSYAGTEQFF.

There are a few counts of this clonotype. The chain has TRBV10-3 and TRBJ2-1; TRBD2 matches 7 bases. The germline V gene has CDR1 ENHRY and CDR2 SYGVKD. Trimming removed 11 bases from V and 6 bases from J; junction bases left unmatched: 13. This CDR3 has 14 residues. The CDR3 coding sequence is TGTGCCTCTGGAGTAGCGGGTCGTATCAATGAGCAGTTCTTC. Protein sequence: CASGVAGRINEQFF.

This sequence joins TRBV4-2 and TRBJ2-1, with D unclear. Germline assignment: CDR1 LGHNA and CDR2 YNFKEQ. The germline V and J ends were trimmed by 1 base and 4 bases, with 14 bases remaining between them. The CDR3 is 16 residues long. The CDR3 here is CASSQARLGPYNEQFF. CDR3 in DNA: TGTGCCAGCAGCCAAGCACGTCTAGGCCCTTACAATGAGCAGTTCTTC.

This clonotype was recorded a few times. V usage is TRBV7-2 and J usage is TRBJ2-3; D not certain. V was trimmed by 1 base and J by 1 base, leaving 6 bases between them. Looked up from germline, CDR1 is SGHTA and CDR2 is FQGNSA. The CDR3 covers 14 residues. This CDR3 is CASSLVLGTDTQYF. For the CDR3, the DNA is TGTGCCAGCAGCTTAGTGCTAGGCACAGATACGCAGTATTTT.

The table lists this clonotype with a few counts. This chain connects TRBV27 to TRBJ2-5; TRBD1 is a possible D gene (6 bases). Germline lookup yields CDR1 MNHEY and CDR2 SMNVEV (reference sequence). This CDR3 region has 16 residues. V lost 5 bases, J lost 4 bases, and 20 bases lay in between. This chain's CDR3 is CASSASGVFGGETQYF. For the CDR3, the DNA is TGTGCCAGCAGTGCATCAGGGGTATTTGGGGGAGAGACCCAGTACTTC.

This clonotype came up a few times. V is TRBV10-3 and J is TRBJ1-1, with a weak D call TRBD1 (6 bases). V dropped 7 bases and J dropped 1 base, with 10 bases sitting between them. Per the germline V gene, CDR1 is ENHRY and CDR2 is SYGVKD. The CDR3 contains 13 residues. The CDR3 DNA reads TGTGCCATCAATAAGGGACAGAACACTGAAGCTTTCTTT. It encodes CAINKGQNTEAFF.

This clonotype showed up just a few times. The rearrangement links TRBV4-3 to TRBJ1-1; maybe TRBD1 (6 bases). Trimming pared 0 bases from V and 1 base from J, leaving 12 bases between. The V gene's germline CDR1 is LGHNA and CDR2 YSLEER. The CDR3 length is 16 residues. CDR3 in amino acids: CASSQDSVTGNTEAFF. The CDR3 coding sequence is TGCGCCAGCAGCCAAGACTCCGTGACAGGGAACACTGAAGCTTTCTTT.

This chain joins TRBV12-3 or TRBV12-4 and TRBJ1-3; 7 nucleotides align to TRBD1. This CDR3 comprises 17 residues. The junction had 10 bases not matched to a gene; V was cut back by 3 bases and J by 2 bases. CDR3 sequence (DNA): TGTGCCAGCAGTTTGTACCATGGGGACAGCCCTGGAAACACCATATATTTT. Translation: CASSLYHGDSPGNTIYF.

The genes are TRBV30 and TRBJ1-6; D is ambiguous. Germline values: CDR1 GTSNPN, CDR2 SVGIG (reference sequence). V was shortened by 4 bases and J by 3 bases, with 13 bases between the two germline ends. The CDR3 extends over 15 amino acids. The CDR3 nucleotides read TGTGCCTGGATGGCCGGGCAGATCTATAATTCACCCCTCCACTTT. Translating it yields CAWMAGQIYNSPLHF. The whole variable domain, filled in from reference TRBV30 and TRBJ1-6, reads SQTIHQWPATLVQPVGSPLSLECTVEGTSNPNLYWYRQAAGRGLQLLFYSVGIGQISSEVPQNLSASRPQDRQFILSSKKLLLSDSGFYLCAWMAGQIYNSPLHFGNGTRLTVT.

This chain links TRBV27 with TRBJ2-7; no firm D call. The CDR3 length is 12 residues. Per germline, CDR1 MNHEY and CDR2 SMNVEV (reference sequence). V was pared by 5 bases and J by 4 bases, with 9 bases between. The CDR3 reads CASSLSGYEQYF. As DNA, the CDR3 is TGTGCCAGCAGTCTTAGTGGGTACGAGCAGTACTTC.

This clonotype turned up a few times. CDR3 protein: CASSPTSGPHATQYF. In nucleotides, the CDR3 is TGTGCCAGCAGTCCGACTAGCGGGCCTCATGCTACGCAGTATTTT. This sequence joins TRBV7-2 and TRBJ2-3, with 10 bases aligning to TRBD2. The V segment lost 6 bases and the J segment 8 bases; nucleotides outside the gene matches: 11. CDR3 size: 15 residues. Germline CDR1 is SGHTA and CDR2 is FQGNSA.

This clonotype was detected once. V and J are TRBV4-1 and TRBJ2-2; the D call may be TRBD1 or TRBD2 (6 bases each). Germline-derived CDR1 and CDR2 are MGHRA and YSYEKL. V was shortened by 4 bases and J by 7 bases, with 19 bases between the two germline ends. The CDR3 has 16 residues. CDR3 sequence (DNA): TGCGCCAGCAGCCCCCGACGTGAGGGGGGCATCGGGGAGCTGTTTTTT. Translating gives CASSPRREGGIGELFF.

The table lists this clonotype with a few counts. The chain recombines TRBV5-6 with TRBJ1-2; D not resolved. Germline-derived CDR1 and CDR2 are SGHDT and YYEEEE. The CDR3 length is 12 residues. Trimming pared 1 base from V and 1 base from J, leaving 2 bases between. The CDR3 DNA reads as TGTGCCAGCAGCTTGCTTAACTATGGCTACACCTTC. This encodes CASSLLNYGYTF.

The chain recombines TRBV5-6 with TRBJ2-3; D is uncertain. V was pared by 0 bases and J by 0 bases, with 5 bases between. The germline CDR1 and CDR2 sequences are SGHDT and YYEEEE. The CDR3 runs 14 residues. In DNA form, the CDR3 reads TGTGCCAGCAGCTTGGTTCAGAGCACAGATACGCAGTATTTT. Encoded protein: CASSLVQSTDTQYF.

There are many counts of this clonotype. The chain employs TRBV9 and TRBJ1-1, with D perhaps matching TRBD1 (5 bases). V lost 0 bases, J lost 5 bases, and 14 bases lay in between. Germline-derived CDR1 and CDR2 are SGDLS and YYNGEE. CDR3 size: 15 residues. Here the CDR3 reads CASSVVGEEGTEAFF. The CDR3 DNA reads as TGTGCCAGCAGCGTAGTGGGGGAAGAGGGGACTGAAGCTTTCTTT.

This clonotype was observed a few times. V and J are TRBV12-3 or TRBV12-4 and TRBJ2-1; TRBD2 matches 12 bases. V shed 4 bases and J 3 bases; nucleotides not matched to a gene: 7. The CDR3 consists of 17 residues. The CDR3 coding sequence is TGTGCCAGCAGTTGGCCGACTAGCGGGAGACTCTACAATGAGCAGTTCTTC. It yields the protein CASSWPTSGRLYNEQFF.

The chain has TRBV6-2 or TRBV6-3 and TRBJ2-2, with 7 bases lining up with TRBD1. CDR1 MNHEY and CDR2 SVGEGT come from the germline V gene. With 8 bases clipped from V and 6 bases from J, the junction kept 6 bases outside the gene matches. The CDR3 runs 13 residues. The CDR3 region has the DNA TGTGCCAGCGGACCACAGGGGTCCGGGGAGCTGTTTTTT. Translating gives CASGPQGSGELFF.

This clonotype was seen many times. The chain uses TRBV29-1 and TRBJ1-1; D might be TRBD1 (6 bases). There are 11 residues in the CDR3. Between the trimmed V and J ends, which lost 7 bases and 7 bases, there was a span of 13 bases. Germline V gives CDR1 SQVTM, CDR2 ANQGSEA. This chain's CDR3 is CSAQGRDEAFF. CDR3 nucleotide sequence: TGCAGCGCACAGGGTCGGGATGAAGCTTTCTTT.

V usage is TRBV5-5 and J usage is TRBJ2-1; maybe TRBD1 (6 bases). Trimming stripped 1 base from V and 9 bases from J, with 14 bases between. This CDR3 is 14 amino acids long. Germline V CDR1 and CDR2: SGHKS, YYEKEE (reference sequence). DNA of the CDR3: TGTGCCAGCAGCTTGCCAAACAGGGTCGGTGAGCAGTTCTTC. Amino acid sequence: CASSLPNRVGEQFF.

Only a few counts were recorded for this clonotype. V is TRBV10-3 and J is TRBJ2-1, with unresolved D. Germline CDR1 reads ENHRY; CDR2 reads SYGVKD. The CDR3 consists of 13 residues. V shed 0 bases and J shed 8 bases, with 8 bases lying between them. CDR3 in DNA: TGTGCCATCAGTGAGTCAATAGACTATGAGCAGTTCTTC. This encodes CAISESIDYEQFF.